This T cell receptor beta chain was sequenced in a study of blood T cells in healthy people across ages (dated by TCRdb to about 2015). About the full investigation: In model experiments, template switching captured roughly one uniquely barcoded TCR beta cDNA molecule for every two T cells. The study measured age-related changes in TCR beta repertoire diversity using deep sequencing normalized with unique cDNA molecular identifiers. The donors were divided into four age groups: young (average approximately 17 years), middle-aged (about 41), aged (around 59) and long-lived (roughly 86). To avoid experimental bias, donors of different ages were distributed randomly across sequencing lanes. For two donors (one aged 18 to 29 and one aged 80 or older), the study analyzed two additional independent replicas of 1 million unique cDNA reads from the same blood draw. The paper's findings and limits, for the study overall: The long-lived group showed more naive CD4+ T cells, fewer expanded clones and increased TCR diversity than the aged group, suggesting age selection. The percentage of naive T cells measured by flow cytometry correlated strongly with observed TCR beta diversity. Estimates of total diversity based on one million sequenced T cells were regarded as lower bounds and as underestimates. Conclusive comparison of naive and antigen-experienced compartments was prevented by the profiling of bulk unsorted PBMCs. Observed TCR beta diversity per million T cells fell roughly linearly with age, and a significant reduction was already apparent by age around 36. Because the CMV infection status of the donors was unknown, age-related changes in expanded clonotypes may potentially have been confounded.

The library was produced with 5' RACE. TCRdb names Illumina HiSeq 2500 as the instrument used. The second PCR ran for roughly 7 to 12 cycles and used a J-beta primer mix along with a sample-barcoded 5' primer. Each TCR beta cDNA molecule received a unique molecular identifier from a template-switch 5' adaptor carrying 12 random nucleotides. At least 2.5 million CDR3-containing paired-end reads were obtained from each sample. The Mint cDNA synthesis kit, primed by a TRBC-specific oligonucleotide, was used to synthesize first-strand cDNA from all RNA. Following uracil-DNA glycosylase treatment, a first 18-cycle PCR with universal primers M1SS and BC2_uni_R was performed on all cDNA. Under the source paper's analysis protocol: Each sample was normalized by randomly selecting 1 million high-quality reads, each carrying a distinct molecular identifier. Instead of being binned into consensus sequences, reads with shared molecular identifiers were discarded. MiTCR, with a Q25 quality threshold and the strictest error-elimination algorithm, was used for CDR3 identification, clonotype clustering and error correction. A nonparametric unseen species model using Euler transformation provided a lower-bound estimate of total TCR beta diversity. TCRdb trimmed public reads at Q25 via fastp, called clones via MiXCR and kept in-frame beta chains. Rows with one shared CDR3 protein collapse into an entry with the most common genes and DNA. The V and J calls follow TCRdb's processing rather than the paper's. The sample profile shows some 730,000 distinct CDR3 sequences; about a fifth of them were found once. 22% of the sample is in the top ten clones.

Concerning this clonotype: Its antigen is not yet known. Per-nucleotide qualities are absent, and no much larger clonotype sits a single base away.

The donors were roughly 39 Caucasian individuals from Russia, aged about 6 to 95 years, who were systemically healthy. Each donor gave about 11 milliliters of peripheral blood, drawn into EDTA-treated Vacutainer tubes. PBMCs were isolated by Ficoll-Paque density-gradient centrifugation, with at least 6.5 million obtained per sample. Total RNA was extracted from PBMCs with Trizol reagent, with at least 5.5 micrograms obtained per sample. The percentages of naive CD45RAhigh/CD27high T cells were determined by flow cytometry on a PBMC aliquot from every donor. The CDR3 holds 13 amino acids from the cysteine to the phenylalanine. Only the CDR3 DNA stays, 39 bases, in frame from base 1. Reading the germline V gene (reference sequence) gives CDR1 MNHEY and CDR2 SMNVEV.

The TCR was taken from a man in his 70s in good health. The V and J segments used are TRBV27 and TRBJ2-5, and TRBD1 aligns with 7 junction nucleotides. The J call is doubtful: the DNA matches TRBJ2-7 better. Specimen: blood. In nucleotides, the sequence is TGTGCCAGCAGAGACAGGGCTCGGCACGAGCAGTACTTC. This codes for CASRDRARHEQYF.